The 10 T cell receptor delta chains below come from one sample, sequenced in a study of gamma-delta T cells after stem cell transplantation. TCRdb re-processed the RT-PCR reads via CATT. The profile shows approximately 2,500 delta-chain clones, around 18% of them singletons. The sequenced sample consisted of gamma-delta T cells. All receptors come from a human donor. It is not recorded whose cells these are; they may come from a transplant donor.

This clone was detected a few times. One end of the junction is discordant with germline, which a read error may explain. Other DNA sequences in this sample translate to the same CDR3. This chain joins TRDV2 and TRDJ3; 8 nucleotides line up with TRDD3. The CDR3 has 19 residues. Germline CDR1 reads GEAIGNYY; CDR2 reads EKD. This CDR3 reads CACDTWGIPSSWDTRQMFF. In nucleotides, the CDR3 is TGTGCCTGTGACACCTGGGGGATCCCGAGCTCCTGGGACACCCGCCAGATGTTTTTC.

By proportion, this clone is large. This chain joins TRDV2 and TRDJ2, with TRDD3 matching over 12 bases. Germline lookup yields CDR1 GEAIGNYY and CDR2 EKD. CDR3 size: 18 residues. After removal of 4 bases from V and 0 bases from J, the junction contained 8 bases not matched to a gene. In DNA form, the CDR3 reads TGTGCCTGTGATAGCGTACTGGGGGATACAGCTTTGACAGCACAACTCTTCTTT. Its translation: CACDSVLGDTALTAQLFF.

V usage is TRDV1 and J usage is TRDJ1; TRDD3 agrees at 13 bases. V lost 6 bases, J lost 5 bases, and 30 bases stayed unmatched. This CDR3 is 23 amino acids long. Germline loops: CDR1 TSWWSYY, CDR2 QGS. The CDR3 sequence is CALGGPPHVLTGGYADSFDKLIF. The CDR3 DNA reads as TGTGCTCTTGGAGGGCCTCCCCACGTCCTTACTGGGGGATACGCGGATTCCTTTGATAAACTCATCTTT.

This clone is deemed medium-sized. The chain has TRDV1 and TRDJ1; tentative D call: TRDD3 (6 bases). Germline V lookup: CDR1 TSWWSYY, CDR2 QGS. There are 16 residues in the CDR3. The V and J ends lost 6 bases and 5 bases respectively, with 22 bases between them. CDR3 DNA: TGTGCTCTTGGCCCCCCCTACACCCTCGGGGATGATAAACTCATCTTT. Translated, it gives CALGPPYTLGDDKLIF.

Although no V gene was called, TRDJ1 is the J gene; TRDD3 was called by the table and not checked on the DNA. CDR3 size: 20 residues. In DNA, the CDR3 is TGTGCCTTCATAGTGTTCCCCTCCGGTATCTGGGGGATACATGCCGATACACTCATCTTT. Its protein is CAFIVFPSGIWGIHADTLIF.

By its share, this clone is medium-sized (0.01 to 0.1%). This rearrangement joins TRDV1 to TRDJ1, with 10 bases matching TRDD3. The CDR3 is 19 amino acids. Germline CDR1 TSWWSYY, CDR2 QGS. The ends lost 3 bases at V and 4 bases at J; junction bases unmatched: 17. In DNA, the CDR3 is TGTGCTCTTGGGGATCCACGTGTACTGGGGGATGGCTACCTCGATAAACTCATCTTT. Its translation: CALGDPRVLGDGYLDKLIF.

In its sample, this clone ranks as large (0.1 to 1%). The chain combines TRDV2 with TRDJ3; D not certain. CDR3 length equals 19 residues. V was clipped by 8 bases and J by 0 bases, with 22 bases between them. Germline CDR1 GEAIGNYY, CDR2 EKD. CDR3 residues: CASESIGHPSSWDTRQMFF. For the CDR3, the DNA is TGTGCCTCCGAAAGCATCGGCCACCCGAGCTCCTGGGACACCCGACAGATGTTTTTC.

This clone rates as large. The chain has TRDV2 and TRDJ2, with D perhaps matching TRDD2 or TRDD3 (6 bases each). In germline, CDR1 is GEAIGNYY, CDR2 EKD. V lost 5 bases, J lost 5 bases, and 20 bases lay in between. This CDR3 contains 16 residues. The CDR3 DNA is TGTGCCTGTGGGGGAGGGGATCCTACCCGAACAGCACAACTCTTCTTT. Translating gives CACGGGDPTRTAQLFF.

This clone occurred a few times. This chain links TRDV1 with TRDJ1; no clear D. Trimming pared 4 bases from V and 0 bases from J, leaving 12 bases between. Germline V gives CDR1 TSWWSYY, CDR2 QGS. This CDR3 has 15 residues. The CDR3 is CALGGSYLYTDKLIF. The DNA of the CDR3 is TGTGCTCTTGGGGGTAGTTACCTATACACCGATAAACTCATCTTT.

By share, this clone counts as medium-sized. This CDR3 is CALGEPRRIHTDKLIF. The CDR3 DNA follows: TGTGCTCTTGGGGAACCTCGAAGGATTCACACCGATAAACTCATCTTT. The rearrangement joins TRDV1 to TRDJ1; unclear D gene. Germline loops: CDR1 TSWWSYY, CDR2 QGS. The V gene lost 1 base and the J gene lost 0 bases, with 12 bases spanning the gap. The CDR3 consists of 16 residues.